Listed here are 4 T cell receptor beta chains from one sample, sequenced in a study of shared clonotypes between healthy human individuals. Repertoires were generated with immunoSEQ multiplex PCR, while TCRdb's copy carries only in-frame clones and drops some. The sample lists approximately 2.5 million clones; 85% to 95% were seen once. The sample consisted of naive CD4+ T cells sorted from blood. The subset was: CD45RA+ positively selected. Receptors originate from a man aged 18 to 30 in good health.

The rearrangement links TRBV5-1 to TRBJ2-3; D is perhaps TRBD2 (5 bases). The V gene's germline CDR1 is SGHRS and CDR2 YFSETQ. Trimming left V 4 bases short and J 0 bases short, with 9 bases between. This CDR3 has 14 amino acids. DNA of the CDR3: TGCGCCAGCAGCCACGGGGTTAGCACAGATACGCAGTATTTT. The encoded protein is CASSHGVSTDTQYF.

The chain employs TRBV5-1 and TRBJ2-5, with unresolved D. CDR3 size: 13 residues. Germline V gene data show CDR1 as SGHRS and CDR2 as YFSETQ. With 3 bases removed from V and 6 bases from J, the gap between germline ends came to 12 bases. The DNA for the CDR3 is TGCGCCAGCAGCTCGCATCAGTTGCAGACCCAGTACTTC. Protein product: CASSSHQLQTQYF.

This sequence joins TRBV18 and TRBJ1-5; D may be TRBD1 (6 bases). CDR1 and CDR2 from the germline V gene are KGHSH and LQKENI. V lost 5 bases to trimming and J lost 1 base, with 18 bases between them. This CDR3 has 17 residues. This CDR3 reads CASSRGAGRASNQPQHF. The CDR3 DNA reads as TGTGCCAGCTCAAGGGGGGCAGGGCGCGCCAGCAATCAGCCCCAGCATTTT.

The DNA of the CDR3 is TGTGCCAGCACCGATACACCGAACACTGAAGCTTTCTTT. It codes for CASTDTPNTEAFF. This chain connects TRBV7-2 to TRBJ1-1, with D uncertain. The CDR3 extends over 13 amino acids. Germline loops: CDR1 SGHTA, CDR2 FQGNSA. The ends were cut back, 7 bases at V and 1 base at J, with 10 bases in the middle.